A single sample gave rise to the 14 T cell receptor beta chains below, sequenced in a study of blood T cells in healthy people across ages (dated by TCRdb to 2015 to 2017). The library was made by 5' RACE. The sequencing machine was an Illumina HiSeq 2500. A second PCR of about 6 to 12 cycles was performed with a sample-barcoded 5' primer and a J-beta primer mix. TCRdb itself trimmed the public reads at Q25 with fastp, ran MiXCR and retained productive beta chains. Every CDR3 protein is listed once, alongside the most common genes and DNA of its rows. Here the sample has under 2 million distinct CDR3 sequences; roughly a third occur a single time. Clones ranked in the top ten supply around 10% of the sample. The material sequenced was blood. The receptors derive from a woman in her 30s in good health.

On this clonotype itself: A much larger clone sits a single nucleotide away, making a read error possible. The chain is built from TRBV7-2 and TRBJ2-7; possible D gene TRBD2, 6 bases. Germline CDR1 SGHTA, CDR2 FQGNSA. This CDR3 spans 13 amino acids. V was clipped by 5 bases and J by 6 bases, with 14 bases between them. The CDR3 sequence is CASSMERRGEQYF. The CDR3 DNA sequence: TGTGCCAGCAGCATGGAGCGGCGGGGCGAGCAGTACTTC.

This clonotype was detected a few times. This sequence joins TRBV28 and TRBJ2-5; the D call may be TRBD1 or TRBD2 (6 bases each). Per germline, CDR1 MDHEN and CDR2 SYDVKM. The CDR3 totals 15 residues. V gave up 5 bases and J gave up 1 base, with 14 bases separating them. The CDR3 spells CASSAGHGVQETQYF. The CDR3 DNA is TGTGCCAGCAGTGCGGGACACGGAGTCCAAGAGACCCAGTACTTC.

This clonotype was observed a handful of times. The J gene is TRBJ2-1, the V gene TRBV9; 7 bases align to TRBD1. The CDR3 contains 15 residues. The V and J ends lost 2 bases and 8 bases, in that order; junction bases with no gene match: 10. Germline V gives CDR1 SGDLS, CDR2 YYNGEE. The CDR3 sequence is CASSVRQGLGDEQFF. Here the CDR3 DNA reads TGTGCCAGCAGCGTGAGACAGGGCCTGGGAGATGAGCAGTTCTTC.

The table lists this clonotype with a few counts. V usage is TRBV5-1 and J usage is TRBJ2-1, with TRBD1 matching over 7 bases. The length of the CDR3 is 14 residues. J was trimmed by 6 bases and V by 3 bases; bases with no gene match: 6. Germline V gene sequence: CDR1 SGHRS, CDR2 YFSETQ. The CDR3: CASSYLPGGNEQFF. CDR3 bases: TGCGCCAGCAGCTACCTTCCAGGGGGCAATGAGCAGTTCTTC.

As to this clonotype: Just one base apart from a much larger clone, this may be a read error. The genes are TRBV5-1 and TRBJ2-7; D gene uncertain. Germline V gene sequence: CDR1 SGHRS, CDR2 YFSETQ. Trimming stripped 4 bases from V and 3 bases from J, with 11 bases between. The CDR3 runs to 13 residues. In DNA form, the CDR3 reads TGCGCCAGCAGCAACTCGCCGAGCTACGAGCAGTACTTC. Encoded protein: CASSNSPSYEQYF.

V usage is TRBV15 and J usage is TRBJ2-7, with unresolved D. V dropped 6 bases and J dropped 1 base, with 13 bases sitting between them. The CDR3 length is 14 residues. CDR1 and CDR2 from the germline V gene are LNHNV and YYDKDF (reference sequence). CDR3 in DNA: TGTGCCACCAGGCGGAGTGGCAAGTCCTACGAGCAGTACTTC. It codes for CATRRSGKSYEQYF. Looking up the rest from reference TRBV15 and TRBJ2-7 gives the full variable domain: DAMVIQNPRYQVTQFGKPVTLSCSQTLNHNVMYWYQQKSSQAPKLLFHYYDKDFNNEADTPDNFQSRRPNTSFCFLDIRSPGLGDTAMYLCATRRSGKSYEQYFGPGTRLTVT.

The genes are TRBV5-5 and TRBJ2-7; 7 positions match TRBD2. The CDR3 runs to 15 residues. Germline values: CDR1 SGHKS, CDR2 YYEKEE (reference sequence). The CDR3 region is CVRHASGGGCYEQYF. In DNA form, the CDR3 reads TGTGTCAGACACGCGTCCGGGGGAGGGTGCTACGAGCAGTACTTC. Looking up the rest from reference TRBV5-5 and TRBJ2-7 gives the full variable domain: DAGVTQSPTHLIKTRGQQVTLRCSPISGHKSVSWYQQVLGQGPQFIFQYYEKEERGRGNFPDRFSARQFPNYSSELNVNALLLGDSALYLCVRHASGGGCYEQYFGPGTRLTVT.

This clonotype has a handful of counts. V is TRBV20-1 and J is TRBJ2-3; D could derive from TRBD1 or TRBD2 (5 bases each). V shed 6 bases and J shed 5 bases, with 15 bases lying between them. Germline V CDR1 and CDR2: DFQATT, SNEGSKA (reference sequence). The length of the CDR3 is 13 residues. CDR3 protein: CSAHRGFGDTQYF. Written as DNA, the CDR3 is TGCAGTGCGCACCGGGGCTTTGGAGATACGCAGTATTTT.

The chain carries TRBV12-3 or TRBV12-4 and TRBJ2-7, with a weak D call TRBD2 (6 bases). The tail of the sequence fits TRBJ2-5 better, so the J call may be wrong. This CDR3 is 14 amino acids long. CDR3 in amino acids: CASRESGDQETQYF. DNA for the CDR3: TGTGCCAGCAGAGAATCGGGAGATCAAGAGACCCAGTACTTC.

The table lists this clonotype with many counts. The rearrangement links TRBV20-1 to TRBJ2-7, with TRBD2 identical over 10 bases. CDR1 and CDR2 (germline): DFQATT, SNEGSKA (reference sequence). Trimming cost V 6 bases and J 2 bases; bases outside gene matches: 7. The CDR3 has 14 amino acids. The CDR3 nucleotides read TGCAGTGCACCTAAGCGGGGGGGTACCTACGAGCAGTACTTC. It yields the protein CSAPKRGGTYEQYF.

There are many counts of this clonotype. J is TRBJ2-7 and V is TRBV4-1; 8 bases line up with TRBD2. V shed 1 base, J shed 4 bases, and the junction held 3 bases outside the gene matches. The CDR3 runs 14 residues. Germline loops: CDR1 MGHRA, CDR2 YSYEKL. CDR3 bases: TGCGCCAGCAGCCAAGTACCTAGCGGGTACGAGCAGTACTTC. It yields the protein CASSQVPSGYEQYF.

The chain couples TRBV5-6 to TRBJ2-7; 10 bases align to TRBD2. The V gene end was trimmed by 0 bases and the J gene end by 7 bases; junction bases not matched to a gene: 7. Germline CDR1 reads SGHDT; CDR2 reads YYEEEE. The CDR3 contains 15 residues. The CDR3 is CASSLARTSGLEQYF. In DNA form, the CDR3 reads TGTGCCAGCAGCTTGGCGCGGACTAGCGGACTGGAGCAGTACTTC.

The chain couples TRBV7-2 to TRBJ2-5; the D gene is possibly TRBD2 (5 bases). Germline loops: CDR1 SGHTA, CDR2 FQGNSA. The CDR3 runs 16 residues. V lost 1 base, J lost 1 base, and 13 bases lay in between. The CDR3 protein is CASSLVESGGQETQYF. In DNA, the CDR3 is TGTGCCAGCAGCTTAGTTGAGTCAGGAGGCCAAGAGACCCAGTACTTC.

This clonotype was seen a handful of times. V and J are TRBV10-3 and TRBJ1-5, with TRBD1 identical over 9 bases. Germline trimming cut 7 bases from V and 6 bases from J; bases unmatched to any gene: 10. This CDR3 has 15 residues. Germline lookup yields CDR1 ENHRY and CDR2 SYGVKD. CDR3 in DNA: TGTGCCATCAAAGTGGGACAGGGTATCAGTCAGCCCCAGCATTTT. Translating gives CAIKVGQGISQPQHF.